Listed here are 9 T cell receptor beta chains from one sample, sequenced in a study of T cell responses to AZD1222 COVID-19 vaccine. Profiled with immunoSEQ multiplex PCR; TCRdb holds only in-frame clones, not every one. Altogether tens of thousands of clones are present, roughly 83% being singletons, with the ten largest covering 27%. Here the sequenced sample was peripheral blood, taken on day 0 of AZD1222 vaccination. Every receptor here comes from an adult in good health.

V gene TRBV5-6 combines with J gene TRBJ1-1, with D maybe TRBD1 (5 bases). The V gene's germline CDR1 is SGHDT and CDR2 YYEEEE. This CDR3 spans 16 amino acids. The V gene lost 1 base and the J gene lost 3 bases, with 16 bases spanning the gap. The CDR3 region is CASSLKGAGQYTEAFF. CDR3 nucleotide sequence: TGTGCCAGCAGCTTGAAAGGGGCAGGGCAATACACTGAAGCTTTCTTT.

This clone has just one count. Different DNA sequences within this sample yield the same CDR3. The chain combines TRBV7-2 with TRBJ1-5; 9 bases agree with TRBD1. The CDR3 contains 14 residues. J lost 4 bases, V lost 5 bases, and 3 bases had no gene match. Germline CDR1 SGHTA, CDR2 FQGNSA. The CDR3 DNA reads TGTGCCAGCAGCCAAGGACAGGGGAATCAGCCCCAGCATTTT. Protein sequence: CASSQGQGNQPQHF.

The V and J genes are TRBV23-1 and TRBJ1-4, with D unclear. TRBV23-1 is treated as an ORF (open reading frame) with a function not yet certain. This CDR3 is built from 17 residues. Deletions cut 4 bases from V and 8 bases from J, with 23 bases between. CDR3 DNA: TGCGCCAGCAGTCCCCAATTTGGTCAGGAGGCAGACGAAAAACTGTTTTTT. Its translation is CASSPQFGQEADEKLFF.

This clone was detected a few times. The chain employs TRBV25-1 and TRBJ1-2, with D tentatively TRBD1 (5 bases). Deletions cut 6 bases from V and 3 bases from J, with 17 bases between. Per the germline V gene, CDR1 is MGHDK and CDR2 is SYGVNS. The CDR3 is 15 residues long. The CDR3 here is CASRDVGDLDYGYTF. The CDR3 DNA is TGTGCCAGCAGGGATGTAGGGGACCTTGACTATGGCTACACCTTC.

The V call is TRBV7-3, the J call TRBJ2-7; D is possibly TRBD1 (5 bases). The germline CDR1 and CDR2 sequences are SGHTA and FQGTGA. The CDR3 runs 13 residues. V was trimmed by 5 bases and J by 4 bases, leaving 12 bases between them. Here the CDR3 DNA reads TGTGCCAGCAGCGCCCACCCAGGGTACGAGCAGTACTTC. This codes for CASSAHPGYEQYF.

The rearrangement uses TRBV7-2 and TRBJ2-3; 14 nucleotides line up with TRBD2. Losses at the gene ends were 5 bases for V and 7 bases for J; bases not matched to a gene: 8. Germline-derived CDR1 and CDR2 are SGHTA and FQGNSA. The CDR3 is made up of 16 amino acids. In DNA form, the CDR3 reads TGTGCCAGCAGCCCCGGGACTAGCGGGAGCATCAATACGCAGTATTTT. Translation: CASSPGTSGSINTQYF.

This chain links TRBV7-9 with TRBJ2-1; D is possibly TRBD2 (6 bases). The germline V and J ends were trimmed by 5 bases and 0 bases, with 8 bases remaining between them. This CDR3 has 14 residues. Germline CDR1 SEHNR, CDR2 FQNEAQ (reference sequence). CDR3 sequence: CASSLGSSYNEQFF. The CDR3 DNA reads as TGTGCCAGCAGCCTCGGGAGCTCCTACAATGAGCAGTTCTTC.

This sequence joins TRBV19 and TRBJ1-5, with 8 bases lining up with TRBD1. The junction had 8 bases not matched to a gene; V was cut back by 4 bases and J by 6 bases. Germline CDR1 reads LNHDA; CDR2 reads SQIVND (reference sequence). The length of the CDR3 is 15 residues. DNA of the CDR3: TGTGCCAGTAGTACGGACAGGGCTCGGGGTCAGCCCCAGCATTTT. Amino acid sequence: CASSTDRARGQPQHF.

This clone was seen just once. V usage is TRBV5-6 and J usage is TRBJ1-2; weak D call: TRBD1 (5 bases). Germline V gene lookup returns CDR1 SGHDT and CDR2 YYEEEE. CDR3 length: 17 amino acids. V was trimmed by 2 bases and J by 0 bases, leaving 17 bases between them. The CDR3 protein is CASSFPPWGGPNYGYTF. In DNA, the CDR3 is TGTGCCAGCAGCTTCCCCCCTTGGGGGGGACCTAACTATGGCTACACCTTC.